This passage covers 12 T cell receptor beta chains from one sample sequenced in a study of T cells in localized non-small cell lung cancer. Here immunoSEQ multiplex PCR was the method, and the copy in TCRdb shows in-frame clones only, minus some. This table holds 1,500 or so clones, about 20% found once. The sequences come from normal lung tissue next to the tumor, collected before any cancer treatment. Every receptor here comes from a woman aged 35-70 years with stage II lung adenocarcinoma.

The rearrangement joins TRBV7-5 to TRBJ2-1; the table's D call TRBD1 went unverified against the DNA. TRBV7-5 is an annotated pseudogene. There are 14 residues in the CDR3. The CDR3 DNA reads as TGTGCCAGCAGCCCGTCAGGGGCCTACAATGAGCAGTTCTTC. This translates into CASSPSGAYNEQFF.

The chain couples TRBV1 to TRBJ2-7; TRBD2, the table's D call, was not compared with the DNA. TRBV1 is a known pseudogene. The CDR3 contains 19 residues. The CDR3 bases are TGCGCCAGCAGCCAAGTGGATCTAGCGGGAGGTCTTGGCGCCTACGAGCAGTACTTC. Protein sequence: CASSQVDLAGGLGAYEQYF.

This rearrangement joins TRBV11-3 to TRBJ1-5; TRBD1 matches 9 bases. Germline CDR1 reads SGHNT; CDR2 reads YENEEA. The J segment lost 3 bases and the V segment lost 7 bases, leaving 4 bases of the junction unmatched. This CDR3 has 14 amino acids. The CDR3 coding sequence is TGTGCCAGCACCACAGGGGGCTTCAATCAGCCCCAGCATTTT. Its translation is CASTTGGFNQPQHF. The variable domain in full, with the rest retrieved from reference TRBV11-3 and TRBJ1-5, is EAGVVQSPRYKIIEKKQPVAFWCNPISGHNTLYWYLQNLGQGPELLIRYENEEAVDDSQLPKDRFSAERLKGVDSTLKIQPAELGDSAVYLCASTTGGFNQPQHFGDGTRLSIL.

CDR3 DNA: TGTGCCAGTAGTGACACGGGGGGAAACGAGCAGTACTTC. Translated, it gives CASSDTGGNEQYF. The V call is TRBV19, the J call TRBJ2-7; 7 positions agree with TRBD2. The V segment lost 5 bases and the J segment 5 bases; nucleotides outside the gene matches: 6. The CDR3 is 13 amino acids. Germline V gives CDR1 LNHDA, CDR2 SQIVND (reference sequence).

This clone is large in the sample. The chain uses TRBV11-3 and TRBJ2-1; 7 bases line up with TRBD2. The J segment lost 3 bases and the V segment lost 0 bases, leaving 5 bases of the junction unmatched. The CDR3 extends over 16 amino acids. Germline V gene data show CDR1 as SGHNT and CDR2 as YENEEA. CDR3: CASSLEKRDNYNEQFF. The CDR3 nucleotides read TGTGCCAGCAGCTTAGAAAAGCGGGATAACTACAATGAGCAGTTCTTC.

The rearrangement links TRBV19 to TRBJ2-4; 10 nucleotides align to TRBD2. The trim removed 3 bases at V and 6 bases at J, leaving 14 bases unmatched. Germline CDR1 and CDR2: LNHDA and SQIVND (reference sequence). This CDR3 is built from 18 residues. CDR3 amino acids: CASSIGGTASGSVNIQYF. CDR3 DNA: TGTGCCAGTAGTATCGGAGGGACGGCTAGCGGGAGTGTAAACATTCAGTACTTC.

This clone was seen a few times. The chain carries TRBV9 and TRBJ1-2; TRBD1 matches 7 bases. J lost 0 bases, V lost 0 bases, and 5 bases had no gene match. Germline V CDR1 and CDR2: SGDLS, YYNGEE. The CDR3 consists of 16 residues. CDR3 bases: TGTGCCAGCAGCGTAGGAGGGGGCTTCGCTAACTATGGCTACACCTTC. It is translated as CASSVGGGFANYGYTF.

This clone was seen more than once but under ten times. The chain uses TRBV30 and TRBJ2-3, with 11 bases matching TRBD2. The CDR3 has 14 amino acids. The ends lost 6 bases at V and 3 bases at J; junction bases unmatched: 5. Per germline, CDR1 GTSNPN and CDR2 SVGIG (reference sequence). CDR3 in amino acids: CACHGTSGTDTQYF. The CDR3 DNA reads TGTGCCTGCCATGGGACTAGCGGAACAGATACGCAGTATTTT. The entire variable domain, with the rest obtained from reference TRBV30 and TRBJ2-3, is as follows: SQTIHQWPATLVQPVGSPLSLECTVEGTSNPNLYWYRQAAGRGLQLLFYSVGIGQISSEVPQNLSASRPQDRQFILSSKKLLLSDSGFYLCACHGTSGTDTQYFGPGTRLTVL.

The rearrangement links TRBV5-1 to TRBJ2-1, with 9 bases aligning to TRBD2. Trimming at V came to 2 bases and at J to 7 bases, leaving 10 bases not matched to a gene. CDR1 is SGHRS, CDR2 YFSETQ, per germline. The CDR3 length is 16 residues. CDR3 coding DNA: TGCGCCAGCAGCTTTTATGGACTAGCGACGGGGAATGAGCAGTTCTTC. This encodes CASSFYGLATGNEQFF. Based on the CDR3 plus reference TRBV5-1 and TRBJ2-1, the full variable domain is KAGVTQTPRYLIKTRGQQVTLSCSPISGHRSVSWYQQTPGQGLQFLFEYFSETQRNKGNFPGRFSGRQFSNSRSEMNVSTLELGDSALYLCASSFYGLATGNEQFFGPGTRLTVL.

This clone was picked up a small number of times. The CDR3 bases are TGCGCCAGTGGGCCCGGACTAGCGGGAGGGGTTGAGCAGTTCTTC. Translating gives CASGPGLAGGVEQFF. The chain is built from TRBV5-1 and TRBJ2-1; 15 nucleotides match TRBD2. CDR3 length: 15 residues. J gave up 9 bases and V 8 bases, and 9 bases lay outside the gene matches. Germline V lookup: CDR1 SGHRS, CDR2 YFSETQ.

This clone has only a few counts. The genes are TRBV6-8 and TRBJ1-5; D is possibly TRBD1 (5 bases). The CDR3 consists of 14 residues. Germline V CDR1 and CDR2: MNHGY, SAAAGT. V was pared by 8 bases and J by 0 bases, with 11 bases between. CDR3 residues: CASGGGISNQPQHF. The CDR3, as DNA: TGTGCCAGCGGGGGGGGGATTAGCAATCAGCCCCAGCATTTT.

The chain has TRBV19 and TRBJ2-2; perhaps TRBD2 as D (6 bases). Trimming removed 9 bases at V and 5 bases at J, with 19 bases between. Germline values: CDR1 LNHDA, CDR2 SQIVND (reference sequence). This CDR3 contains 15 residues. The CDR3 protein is CASRLPSAGTGELFF. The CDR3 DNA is TGTGCCAGCAGACTGCCATCGGCGGGGACCGGGGAGCTGTTTTTT. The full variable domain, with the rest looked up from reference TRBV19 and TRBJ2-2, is DGGITQSPKYLFRKEGQNVTLSCEQNLNHDAMYWYRQDPGQGLRLIYYSQIVNDFQKGDIAEGYSVSREKKESFPLTVTSAQKNPTAFYLCASRLPSAGTGELFFGEGSRLTVL.